These 25 T cell receptor beta chains came from one sample sequenced in a study of PD-1 blockade in classical Hodgkin lymphoma (dated by TCRdb to the early 2020s). The method was the immunoSEQ multiplex PCR assay. TCRdb holds this immuneACCESS table with in-frame rearrangements only. Some clones are missing; in checked studies, unresolved V genes explain under half, and the rest has no known cause. The sample includes roughly 100,000 clones, with around 80% observed a single time. The top ten constitute about 9.4% of the sample. This specimen's time point label, interpreted: cycle 4 day 1 (C4D1), after around six weeks of nivolumab. Every trial patient had relapsed following autologous stem cell transplantation, and prior brentuximab vedotin exposure was what differed among cohorts A, B and C. The material was peripheral blood mononuclear cells (PBMCs), obtained before the fourth cycle of nivolumab. The receptors were gathered from a human donor with classical Hodgkin lymphoma.

The chain uses TRBV7-9 and TRBJ2-3; TRBD1 agrees at 8 bases. Germline loops: CDR1 SEHNR, CDR2 FQNEAQ (reference sequence). J gave up 2 bases and V 5 bases, and 6 bases lay outside the gene matches. The CDR3 has 15 amino acids. The CDR3, as DNA: TGTGCCAGCAGCCCCCGGACAGGGTCCACAGATACGCAGTATTTT. Its translation: CASSPRTGSTDTQYF.

The chain links TRBV7-3 to TRBJ1-6; D remains unclear. The CDR3 length is 14 residues. Trimming cost V 5 bases and J 9 bases, with 14 bases left between them. Germline CDR1 SGHTA, CDR2 FQGTGA. The CDR3 protein is CASSRSGKGSPLHF. As DNA, the CDR3 is TGTGCCAGCAGCCGATCTGGGAAAGGTTCACCCCTCCACTTT. Together with reference TRBV7-3 and TRBJ1-6, the CDR3 gives the full variable domain: GAGVSQTPSNKVTEKGKYVELRCDPISGHTALYWYRQSLGQGPEFLIYFQGTGAADDSGLPNDRFFAVRPEGSVSTLKIQRTERGDSAVYLCASSRSGKGSPLHFGNGTRLTVT.

This clone was seen once. CDR3 nucleotides: TGTGCCAGCAGCGCGGACAGGGGCTTCTACAATGAGCAGTTCTTC. It translates to CASSADRGFYNEQFF. V and J are TRBV7-3 and TRBJ2-1; the match to TRBD1 covers 9 bases. From germline, CDR1 is SGHTA and CDR2 FQGTGA. V lost 5 bases to trimming and J lost 3 bases; unmatched junction nucleotides: 5. The length of the CDR3 is 15 residues.

The chain combines TRBV5-1 with TRBJ1-1; no reliable D call. Trimming left V 5 bases short and J 8 bases short, with 10 bases between. The CDR3 length is 11 residues. The germline CDR1 and CDR2 sequences are SGHRS and YFSETQ. The CDR3 region has the DNA TGCGCCAGCAGTTCGTGGAGGGAAGCTTTCTTT. Its protein product is CASSSWREAFF. Complete variable domain (other parts from reference TRBV5-1 and TRBJ1-1): KAGVTQTPRYLIKTRGQQVTLSCSPISGHRSVSWYQQTPGQGLQFLFEYFSETQRNKGNFPGRFSGRQFSNSRSEMNVSTLELGDSALYLCASSSWREAFFGQGTRLTVV.

This clone was seen a single time. The chain recombines TRBV5-3 with TRBJ2-1, with D perhaps matching TRBD2 (6 bases). TRBV5-3 is known as an ORF, though its function is uncertain. This CDR3 is 14 amino acids long. Trimming removed 4 bases at V and 9 bases at J, with 17 bases between. Written as DNA, the CDR3 is TGTGCCAGAAGCACCGTCGGGGGAGCAAGTGAGCAGTTCTTC. Translating gives CARSTVGGASEQFF.

This clone came up a few times. This chain connects TRBV28 to TRBJ2-7; D tentatively reads TRBD1 or TRBD2 (5 bases each). In germline, CDR1 is MDHEN, CDR2 SYDVKM. With 7 bases removed from V and 3 bases from J, the gap between germline ends came to 16 bases. The CDR3 contains 14 residues. CDR3 loop: CASTKPGTGYEQYF. DNA of the CDR3: TGTGCCAGCACAAAGCCCGGGACCGGCTACGAGCAGTACTTC.

A few counts support this clone. The chain's CDR3 is CASSLSIASSYEQYF. The CDR3 coding sequence is TGTGCCAGCAGTTTATCCATCGCCAGCTCCTACGAGCAGTACTTC. The rearrangement uses TRBV27 and TRBJ2-7, with unresolved D. The CDR3 consists of 15 residues. Trimming removed 0 bases from V and 0 bases from J, with 9 bases in between. Germline V gene data show CDR1 as MNHEY and CDR2 as SMNVEV (reference sequence).

V is TRBV18 and J is TRBJ1-1; D unclear. The length of the CDR3 is 14 residues. V gave up 0 bases and J gave up 3 bases, with 8 bases separating them. Per the germline V gene, CDR1 is KGHSH and CDR2 is LQKENI. Here the CDR3 DNA reads TGTGCCAGCTCACCACCCCCATCGGACACTGAAGCTTTCTTT. It yields the protein CASSPPPSDTEAFF.

The sample holds a few counts of this clone. The chain has TRBV4-2 and TRBJ1-1; D is unresolved. This CDR3 has 17 amino acids. Trimming took off 1 base at V and 3 bases at J, with 18 bases between the two ends. Germline V lookup: CDR1 LGHNA, CDR2 YNFKEQ. As DNA, the CDR3 is TGTGCCAGCAGCCAAGTTTTTTCTCCGGCCGGCGACACTGAAGCTTTCTTT. It yields the protein CASSQVFSPAGDTEAFF.

This chain joins TRBV10-3 and TRBJ2-7; D assignment may be TRBD1 or TRBD2 (7 bases each). Per germline, CDR1 ENHRY and CDR2 SYGVKD. The ends were cut back, 5 bases at V and 6 bases at J, with 14 bases in the middle. The CDR3 covers 13 residues. As DNA, the CDR3 is TGTGCCATCAGTCCAGCGGGACAGTCCGAGCAGTACTTC. Protein product: CAISPAGQSEQYF.

The J gene is TRBJ1-4, the V gene TRBV6-5; weak D call: TRBD1 (5 bases). Trimming cost V 2 bases and J 8 bases, with 12 bases left between them. Germline V gives CDR1 MNHEY, CDR2 SVGAGI. The CDR3 loop spans 14 amino acids. CDR3 loop: CASSYRKGSEKLFF. The CDR3 bases are TGTGCCAGCAGTTACAGGAAGGGGAGCGAAAAACTGTTTTTT.

The rearrangement uses TRBV7-6 and TRBJ2-3; D uncertain. Between the trimmed V and J ends, which lost 3 bases and 5 bases, there was a span of 15 bases. The CDR3 is made up of 15 amino acids. Looked up from germline, CDR1 is SGHVS and CDR2 is FNYEAQ. In DNA, the CDR3 is TGTGCCAGCAGCTTTACCGGAGCCAAGGGAGATACGCAGTATTTT. Protein sequence: CASSFTGAKGDTQYF.

The chain recombines TRBV25-1 with TRBJ1-1; 7 nucleotides line up with TRBD1. In germline, CDR1 is MGHDK, CDR2 SYGVNS. The CDR3 is 14 residues long. V gave up 5 bases and J gave up 3 bases; unmatched junction bases: 6. CDR3: CASSSTRGDTEAFF. CDR3 sequence (DNA): TGTGCCAGCAGTTCAACCAGGGGGGACACTGAAGCTTTCTTT.

This chain uses TRBV10-3 with TRBJ2-2; TRBD1 matches 7 bases. CDR1 and CDR2 (germline): ENHRY, SYGVKD. CDR3 size: 14 residues. V trimming: 7 bases; J trimming: 0 bases; junction bases outside the gene matches: 2. DNA for the CDR3: TGTGCCATCAACAGGGGCGCGAACACCGGGGAGCTGTTTTTT. Its protein is CAINRGANTGELFF.

This clone showed up just a few times. The genes are TRBV5-1 and TRBJ1-3, with 11 bases matching TRBD1. J gave up 0 bases and V 0 bases, and 5 bases lay outside the gene matches. CDR1 and CDR2 from the germline V gene are SGHRS and YFSETQ. CDR3 length: 18 amino acids. CDR3 loop: CASSLGSGTGGSGNTIYF. For the CDR3, the DNA is TGCGCCAGCAGCTTGGGAAGCGGGACAGGGGGCTCTGGAAACACCATATATTTT.

This clone was observed a single time. The gene calls are TRBV5-6 and TRBJ1-5; D unresolved. V lost 0 bases and J 9 bases, leaving 7 bases between the germline ends. Germline CDR1 and CDR2: SGHDT and YYEEEE. CDR3 length: 12 amino acids. The CDR3 spells CASSLEGGPQHF. In nucleotides, the CDR3 is TGTGCCAGCAGCTTGGAGGGCGGGCCCCAGCATTTT.

V and J are TRBV5-4 and TRBJ2-2, with D hard to call. V lost 0 bases to trimming and J lost 1 base, with 1 base between them. The CDR3 is made up of 13 amino acids. Germline-derived CDR1 and CDR2 are SGHNT and YYREEE (reference sequence). The CDR3 loop is CASSLGNTGELFF. The CDR3 nucleotides are TGTGCCAGCAGCTTGGGGAACACCGGGGAGCTGTTTTTT. The whole variable domain, filled in from reference TRBV5-4 and TRBJ2-2, reads ETGVTQSPTHLIKTRGQQVTLRCSSQSGHNTVSWYQQALGQGPQFIFQYYREEENGRGNFPPRFSGLQFPNYSSELNVNALELDDSALYLCASSLGNTGELFFGEGSRLTVL.

This clone has only one observation. The chain combines TRBV29-1 with TRBJ2-2; the D is unclear. Trimming removed 3 bases from V and 2 bases from J, with 7 bases in between. This CDR3 region has 13 residues. The germline V gene encodes CDR1 SQVTM and CDR2 ANQGSEA. CDR3 protein: CSVDGSNTGELFF. The CDR3, as DNA: TGCAGCGTTGATGGGTCAAACACCGGGGAGCTGTTTTTT.

The chain has TRBV6-6 and TRBJ2-1; D is ambiguous. The V end lost 6 bases, the J end lost 2 bases, and 14 bases lay between the germline ends. Germline V CDR1 and CDR2: MNHNY, SVGAGI (reference sequence). This CDR3 spans 15 amino acids. CDR3 nucleotide sequence: TGTGCCAGCAGCCGCTCGACAAGTACCTACAATGAGCAGTTCTTC. Protein: CASSRSTSTYNEQFF.

The rearrangement uses TRBV16 and TRBJ1-2; D unclear. Trimming took 0 bases from V and 10 from J, leaving 24 bases between them. This CDR3 spans 17 amino acids. The germline gives CDR1 KGHSY, CDR2 FQNENV. Here the CDR3 DNA reads TGTGCCAGCAGCCAATCGGCTCGGGAAGGTGGATCGGAAGCCTACACCTTC. Translation: CASSQSAREGGSEAYTF. The complete variable domain, with remaining parts taken from reference TRBV16 and TRBJ1-2, reads GEEVAQTPKHLVRGEGQKAKLYCAPIKGHSYVFWYQQVLKNEFKFLISFQNENVFDETGMPKERFSAKCLPNSPCSLEIQATKLEDSAVYFCASSQSAREGGSEAYTFGSGTRLTVV.

V usage is TRBV7-2 and J usage is TRBJ2-5; 8 nucleotides align to TRBD1. The V and J ends lost 4 bases and 0 bases, in that order; junction bases with no gene match: 10. The CDR3 has 17 residues. CDR1 and CDR2 (germline): SGHTA, FQGNSA. The CDR3 DNA is TGTGCCAGCAGCTCGGGGACAGGCTACCCGTACCAAGAGACCCAGTACTTC. The encoded protein is CASSSGTGYPYQETQYF. The entire variable domain, with the rest obtained from reference TRBV7-2 and TRBJ2-5, is as follows: GAGVSQSPSNKVTEKGKDVELRCDPISGHTALYWYRQSLGQGLEFLIYFQGNSAPDKSGLPSDRFSAERTGGSVSTLTIQRTQQEDSAVYLCASSSGTGYPYQETQYFGPGTRLLVL.

The chain employs TRBV18 and TRBJ2-7, with D maybe TRBD2 (5 bases). This CDR3 has 15 residues. Germline-derived CDR1 and CDR2 are KGHSH and LQKENI. V lost 0 bases, J lost 6 bases, and 15 bases lay in between. CDR3 nucleotide sequence: TGTGCCAGCTCACCACCACACCGCCTAGCAGGCGAGCAGTACTTC. Residues: CASSPPHRLAGEQYF.

V and J are TRBV2 and TRBJ2-2; no clear D. Trimming left V 4 bases short and J 1 base short, with 7 bases between. Germline CDR1 is SNHLY and CDR2 is FYNNEI. The CDR3 has 14 amino acids. The CDR3 reads CASSALRNTGELFF. The DNA for the CDR3 is TGTGCCAGCAGTGCCCTAAGGAACACCGGGGAGCTGTTTTTT.

The chain carries TRBV5-1 and TRBJ1-6; TRBD1 aligns across 9 bases. The CDR3 runs to 13 residues. Germline CDR1 reads SGHRS; CDR2 reads YFSETQ. V lost 2 bases, J lost 12 bases, and 3 bases stayed unmatched. Here the CDR3 DNA reads TGCGCCAGCAGCTTCGACAGGGGGGGACCCCTCCACTTT. It translates to CASSFDRGGPLHF.

CDR3 DNA: TGTGCCATCAGGGGACAGGGGTGGAATTCACCCCTCCACTTT. The encoded protein is CAIRGQGWNSPLHF. V gene TRBV10-3 combines with J gene TRBJ1-6, with TRBD1 matching over 10 bases. CDR1 is ENHRY, CDR2 SYGVKD, per germline. J lost 7 bases, V lost 6 bases, and 3 bases had no gene match. The CDR3 consists of 14 residues.